This T cell receptor beta chain comes out of a study of OX40 agonist ivuxolimab in advanced cancers. This clone was seen a single time. CDR3 length: 15 residues. V was clipped by 5 bases and J by 0 bases; unmatched bases: 5. Germline V gene sequence: CDR1 MDHEN, CDR2 SYDVKM. Libraries were prepared by immunoSEQ multiplex PCR; TCRdb keeps only in-frame clonotypes and omits some of them. The sample holds 25,000 to 35,000 clones, roughly 83% seen once. This TCR was sampled from an adult with an advanced solid tumor such as melanoma, head and neck, liver or kidney cancer. Sequencing used CD4+ or CD8+ T cells sorted from blood, obtained in a trial of the OX40 agonist ivuxolimab. V is TRBV28 and J is TRBJ2-3; 7 nucleotides align to TRBD1. DNA of the CDR3: TGTGCCAGCAGTCGGGACAGAGATAGCACAGATACGCAGTATTTT. Protein: CASSRDRDSTDTQYF.